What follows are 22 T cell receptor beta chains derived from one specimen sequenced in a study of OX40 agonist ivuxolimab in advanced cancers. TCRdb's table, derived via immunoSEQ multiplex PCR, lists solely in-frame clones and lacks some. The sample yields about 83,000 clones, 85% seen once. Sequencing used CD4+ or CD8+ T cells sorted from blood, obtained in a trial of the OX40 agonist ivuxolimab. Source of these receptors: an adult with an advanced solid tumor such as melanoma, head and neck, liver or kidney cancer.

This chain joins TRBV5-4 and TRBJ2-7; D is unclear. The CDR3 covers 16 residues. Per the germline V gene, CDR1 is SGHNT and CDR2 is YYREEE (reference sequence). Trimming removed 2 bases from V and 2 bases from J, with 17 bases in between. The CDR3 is CASSFWSFGQPYEQYF. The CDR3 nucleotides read TGTGCCAGCAGCTTTTGGAGTTTCGGGCAGCCCTACGAGCAGTACTTC.

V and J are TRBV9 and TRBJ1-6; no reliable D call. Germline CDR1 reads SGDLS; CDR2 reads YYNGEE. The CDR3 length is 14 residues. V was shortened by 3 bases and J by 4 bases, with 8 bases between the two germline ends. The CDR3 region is CASSGRVYNSPLHF. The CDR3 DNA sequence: TGTGCCAGCAGCGGTCGGGTTTATAATTCACCCCTCCACTTT.

As DNA, the CDR3 is TGTGCCTGGAGTTTTTCGGGCAATCAGCCCCAGCATTTT. Translating it yields CAWSFSGNQPQHF. The gene calls are TRBV30 and TRBJ1-5, with unresolved D. The ends were cut back, 2 bases at V and 2 bases at J, with 7 bases in the middle. CDR1 GTSNPN and CDR2 SVGIG come from the germline V gene (reference sequence). This CDR3 has 13 amino acids.

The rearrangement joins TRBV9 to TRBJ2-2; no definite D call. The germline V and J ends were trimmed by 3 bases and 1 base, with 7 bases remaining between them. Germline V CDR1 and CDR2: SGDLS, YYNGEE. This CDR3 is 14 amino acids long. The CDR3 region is CASSERVNTGELFF. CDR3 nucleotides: TGTGCCAGCAGCGAACGGGTGAACACCGGGGAGCTGTTTTTT.

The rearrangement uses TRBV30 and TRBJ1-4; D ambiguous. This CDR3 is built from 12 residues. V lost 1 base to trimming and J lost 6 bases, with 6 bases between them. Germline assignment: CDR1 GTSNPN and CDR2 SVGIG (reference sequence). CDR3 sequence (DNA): TGTGCCTGGAGTGGGAATGATGAAAAACTGTTTTTT. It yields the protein CAWSGNDEKLFF. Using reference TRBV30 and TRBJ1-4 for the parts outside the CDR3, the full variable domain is SQTIHQWPATLVQPVGSPLSLECTVEGTSNPNLYWYRQAAGRGLQLLFYSVGIGQISSEVPQNLSASRPQDRQFILSSKKLLLSDSGFYLCAWSGNDEKLFFGSGTQLSVL.

The CDR3 here is CASSLDPGSFNQPQHF. CDR3 in DNA: TGTGCCAGCAGCTTAGACCCAGGGAGCTTTAATCAGCCCCAGCATTTT. The V gene is TRBV7-2, the J gene TRBJ1-5; D is possibly TRBD1 (5 bases). Germline CDR1 is SGHTA and CDR2 is FQGNSA. The CDR3 extends over 16 amino acids. The germline V and J ends were trimmed by 1 base and 4 bases, with 14 bases remaining between them.

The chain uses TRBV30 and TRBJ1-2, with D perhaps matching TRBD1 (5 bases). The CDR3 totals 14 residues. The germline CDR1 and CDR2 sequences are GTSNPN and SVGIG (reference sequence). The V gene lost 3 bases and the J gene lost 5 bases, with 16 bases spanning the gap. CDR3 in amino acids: CAWRGVRRDYGYTF. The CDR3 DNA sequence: TGTGCCTGGAGAGGGGTGAGGAGGGATTATGGCTACACCTTC.

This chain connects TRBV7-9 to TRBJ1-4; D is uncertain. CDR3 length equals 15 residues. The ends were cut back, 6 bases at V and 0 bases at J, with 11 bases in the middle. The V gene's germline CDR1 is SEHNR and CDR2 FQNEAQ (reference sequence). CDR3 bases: TGTGCCAGCAGTCCCCTAGATGCAACTAATGAAAAACTGTTTTTT. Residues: CASSPLDATNEKLFF.

The CDR3 loop is CASSRERGQPQHF. CDR3 DNA sequence: TGTGCCAGCAGTCGGGAGAGGGGACAGCCCCAGCATTTT. The rearrangement joins TRBV2 to TRBJ1-5; D possibly corresponds to TRBD1 (5 bases). V was trimmed by 5 bases and J by 7 bases, leaving 12 bases between them. Germline CDR1 and CDR2: SNHLY and FYNNEI. This CDR3 spans 13 amino acids. The whole variable domain, filled in from reference TRBV2 and TRBJ1-5, reads EPEVTQTPSHQVTQMGQEVILRCVPISNHLYFYWYRQILGQKVEFLVSFYNNEISEKSEIFDDQFSVERPDGSNFTLKIRSTKLEDSAMYFCASSRERGQPQHFGDGTRLSIL.

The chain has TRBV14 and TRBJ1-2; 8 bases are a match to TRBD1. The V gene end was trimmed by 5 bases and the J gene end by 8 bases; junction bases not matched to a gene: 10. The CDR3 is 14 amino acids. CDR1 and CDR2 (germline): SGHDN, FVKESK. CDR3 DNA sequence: TGTGCCAGCAGCTCGGACAGGGAGGCAGCCGGCTACACCTTC. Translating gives CASSSDREAAGYTF.

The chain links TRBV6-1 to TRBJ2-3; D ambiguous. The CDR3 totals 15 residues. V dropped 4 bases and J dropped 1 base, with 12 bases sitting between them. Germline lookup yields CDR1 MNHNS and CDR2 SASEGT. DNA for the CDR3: TGTGCCAGCAGTGGAAAGAGAGACCGCACAGATACGCAGTATTTT. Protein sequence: CASSGKRDRTDTQYF.

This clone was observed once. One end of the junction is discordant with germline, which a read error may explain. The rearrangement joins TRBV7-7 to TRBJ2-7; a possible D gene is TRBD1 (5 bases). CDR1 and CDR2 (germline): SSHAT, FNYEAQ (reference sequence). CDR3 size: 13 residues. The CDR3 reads CASSLGHLGEQYF. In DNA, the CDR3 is TGTGCTAGCAGCTTGGGGCATCTCGGGGAGCAGTACTTC.

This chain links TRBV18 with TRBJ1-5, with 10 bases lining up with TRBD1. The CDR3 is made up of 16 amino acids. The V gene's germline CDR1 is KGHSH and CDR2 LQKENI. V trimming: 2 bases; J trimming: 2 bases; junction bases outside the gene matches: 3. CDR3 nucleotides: TGTGCCAGCTCACCAGTCGGGACAGGGGGCAATCAGCCCCAGCATTTT. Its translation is CASSPVGTGGNQPQHF.

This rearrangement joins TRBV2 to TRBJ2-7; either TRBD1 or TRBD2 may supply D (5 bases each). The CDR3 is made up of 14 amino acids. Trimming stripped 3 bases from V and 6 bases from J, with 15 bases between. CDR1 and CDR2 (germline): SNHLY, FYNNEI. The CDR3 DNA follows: TGTGCCAGCAGTGACGGGTTCAGGGCGGGCGAGCAGTACTTC. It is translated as CASSDGFRAGEQYF.

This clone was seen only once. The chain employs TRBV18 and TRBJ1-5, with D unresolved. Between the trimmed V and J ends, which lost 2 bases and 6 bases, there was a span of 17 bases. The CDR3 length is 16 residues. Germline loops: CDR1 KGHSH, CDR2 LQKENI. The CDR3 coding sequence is TGTGCCAGCTCACCAGGGGAGGGAGGAGACGTTCAGCCCCAGCATTTT. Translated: CASSPGEGGDVQPQHF. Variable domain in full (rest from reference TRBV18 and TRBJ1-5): NAGVMQNPRHLVRRRGQEARLRCSPMKGHSHVYWYRQLPEEGLKFMVYLQKENIIDESGMPKERFSAEFPKEGPSILRIQQVVRGDSAAYFCASSPGEGGDVQPQHFGDGTRLSIL.

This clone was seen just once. CDR3 sequence reads: CASSLVGQGATEAFF. As DNA, the CDR3 is TGCGCCAGCAGCTTGGTGGGACAGGGAGCCACTGAAGCTTTCTTT. This sequence joins TRBV5-1 and TRBJ1-1, with 9 bases that match TRBD1. Per germline, CDR1 SGHRS and CDR2 YFSETQ. With 0 bases clipped from V and 4 bases from J, the junction kept 4 bases outside the gene matches. The CDR3 extends over 15 amino acids. The whole variable domain, remainder taken from reference TRBV5-1 and TRBJ1-1, is KAGVTQTPRYLIKTRGQQVTLSCSPISGHRSVSWYQQTPGQGLQFLFEYFSETQRNKGNFPGRFSGRQFSNSRSEMNVSTLELGDSALYLCASSLVGQGATEAFFGQGTRLTVV.

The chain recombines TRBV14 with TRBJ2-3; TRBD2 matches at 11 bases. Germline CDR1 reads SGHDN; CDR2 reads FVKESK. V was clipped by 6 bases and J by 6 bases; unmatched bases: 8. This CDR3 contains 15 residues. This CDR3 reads CASSQSSGGYDTQYF. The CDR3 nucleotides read TGTGCCAGCAGTCAATCTAGCGGGGGGTACGATACGCAGTATTTT.

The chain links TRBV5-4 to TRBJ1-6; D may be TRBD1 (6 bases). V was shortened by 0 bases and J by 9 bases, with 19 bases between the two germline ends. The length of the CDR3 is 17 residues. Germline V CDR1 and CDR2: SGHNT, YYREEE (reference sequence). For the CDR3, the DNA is TGTGCCAGCAGCTTGGATGGGGGCGCAGGTTTGAGTTCACCCCTCCACTTT. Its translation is CASSLDGGAGLSSPLHF. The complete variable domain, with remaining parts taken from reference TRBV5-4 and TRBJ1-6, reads ETGVTQSPTHLIKTRGQQVTLRCSSQSGHNTVSWYQQALGQGPQFIFQYYREEENGRGNFPPRFSGLQFPNYSSELNVNALELDDSALYLCASSLDGGAGLSSPLHFGNGTRLTVT.

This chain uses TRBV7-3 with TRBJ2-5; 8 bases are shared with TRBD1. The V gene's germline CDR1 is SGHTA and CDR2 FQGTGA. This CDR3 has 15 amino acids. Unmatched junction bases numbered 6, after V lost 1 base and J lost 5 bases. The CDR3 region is CASSLNSGGRETQYF. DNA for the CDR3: TGTGCCAGCAGCTTAAATTCAGGGGGCCGGGAGACCCAGTACTTC. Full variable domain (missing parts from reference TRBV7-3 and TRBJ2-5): GAGVSQTPSNKVTEKGKYVELRCDPISGHTALYWYRQSLGQGPEFLIYFQGTGAADDSGLPNDRFFAVRPEGSVSTLKIQRTERGDSAVYLCASSLNSGGRETQYFGPGTRLLVL.

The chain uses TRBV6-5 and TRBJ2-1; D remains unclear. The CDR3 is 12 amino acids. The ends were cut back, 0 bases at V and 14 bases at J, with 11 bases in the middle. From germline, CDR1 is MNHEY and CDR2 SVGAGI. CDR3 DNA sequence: TGTGCCAGCAGTTACTCCGCAGGTCTGAAGTTCTTC. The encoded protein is CASSYSAGLKFF.

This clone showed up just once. CDR3 bases: TGTGCCAGTACCTTACACCCGGGCCAACTGAGCACAGATACGCAGTATTTT. The encoded protein is CASTLHPGQLSTDTQYF. The gene calls are TRBV19 and TRBJ2-3; D remains unclear. V gave up 7 bases and J gave up 0 bases, with 20 bases separating them. CDR1 and CDR2 from the germline V gene are LNHDA and SQIVND (reference sequence). This CDR3 comprises 17 residues.

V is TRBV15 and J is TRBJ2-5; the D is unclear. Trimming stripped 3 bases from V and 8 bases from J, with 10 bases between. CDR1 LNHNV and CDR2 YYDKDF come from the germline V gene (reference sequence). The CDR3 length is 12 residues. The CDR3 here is CATSSGELTQYF. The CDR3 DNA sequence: TGTGCCACCAGCAGCGGTGAATTAACCCAGTACTTC.